The TCR beta chain under discussion was sequenced for a study of cytomegalovirus exposure and HLA in healthy donors (dated by TCRdb to 2016 to 2017). Looking at the study overall: An earlier analysis of some 550 of the donors reported 250 to 300 Gb of sequence data and 120 million or so unique TCR beta sequences from about 200 million T cells. Of the roughly 400 genotyped donors, 65% to 90% fell in the genetic ancestry cluster associated with self-reported Caucasian donors. Because of strong linkage in the cohort, roughly five DR-DQ haplotypes were treated as single units for association and clustering. A later analysis re-analyzed previously published TCR beta repertoires from 660 or so donors and added high-resolution HLA genotyping to study TCR occurrence patterns. The number of typed donors differed by locus: roughly 620-630 for A, B, C, DRB1 and DQB1; 500 to 550 for DQA1; around 580 for DPA1; and about 450 for DPB1. Along with the roughly 710-subject first cohort, a separate validation cohort of roughly 110 different subjects was used. Among 398 genotyped donors of the cohort, an average of around 240,000 unique TCR beta nucleotide sequences were sequenced per donor, 15% to 20% of them non-productive. All discovery cohort repertoires had been generated using a single sequencing platform. Donor age, sex, ethnicity and CMV serostatus were compiled alongside the repertoire data. The study combined high-throughput TCR immunosequencing, statistical association of individual TCRs with disease status, and machine learning to predict cytomegalovirus infection status. To decide whether each TCR beta V gene segment behaved as functional or pseudogenic, an earlier analysis of nearly 600 of the donors relied on high-throughput TCR beta sequencing. Approximately 300 gigabases of sequencing data and 75 million to 85 million unique TCR sequences made up an early release that covered approximately 620 HLA-typed donors. HLA typing included class I and class II loci at four-digit resolution. The study was designed to test whether signatures of past pathogen exposure could be identified by cataloging public T cell receptors. The T cell repertoires of some 670 subjects were profiled by immunosequencing and related to cytomegalovirus serostatus. A later genetic analysis took genome-wide SNP genotypes for 398 of the 666 donors and used that subset as a discovery cohort. Rather than using new phenotypic data, the later analysis identified candidate immune exposures from TCR beta sequences and from how often those sequences occurred across donors. General findings and caveats noted by the study authors: In this cohort, only TCR beta chains were sequenced, and detectable features were limited by the absence of alpha or paired-chain data. The study listed around 160 TCR beta chains as associated with cytomegalovirus. In vitro tests confirmed that a few of the cytomegalovirus-associated TCR beta chains recognize cytomegalovirus antigens. According to a later analysis, TCR association rates differed among HLA loci, with DRB1 alleles showing the most associated TCRs and HLA-C alleles showing the fewest. Presence/absence analyses assumed roughly uniform sequencing depth across donors, an assumption that may not hold. A later analysis found that most CMV-associated TCR beta chains appeared HLA-restricted, with HLA associations seemingly driven largely by CMV exposure. In a later analysis, HLA-associated TCR beta chains showed more clonal expansion and lower generation probabilities than non-associated chains that were equally common. A later genetic analysis reported fewer N-insertions in productive TCRs among donors in an Asian-associated ancestry cluster than the approximately 670-donor mean. A further reported finding was that TCR beta sequences accurately predicted the HLA-A and HLA-B alleles for most subjects in the first cohort. According to the authors, the approach could potentially be generalized to other disease states and immunological phenotypes. Because the 87-base-pair reads could not distinguish some IMGT-functional V segments, including TRBV6-2 and TRBV6-3, those segments were excluded. In a later analysis, several top co-occurrence clusters were reported to appear linked to parvovirus B19, influenza, CMV and Epstein-Barr virus. Strong co-occurrence of HLA alleles, especially DR and DQ, made assigning TCR associations to individual alleles difficult. CMV serostatus was the only immune exposure information available for the cohort. Across donors, most TCR sequences were observed very rarely, whereas some public TCRs were present in many individuals. At a false discovery rate of 0.05, a later analysis linked about 16,000 TCR beta sequences to specific HLA alleles. Over 15 rarely observed V segments, including chromosome 9 orphons, were excluded from the earlier analysis of a few hundred of the donors because counts were too low. Because some donors lacked HLA typing at each locus, the association tests relied only on the typed subset. A group of highly shared sequence variants was considered likely to be a technical artifact of the sequencing pipeline. In an earlier analysis of approximately 600 of the donors, most TCR beta V segments were observed in productive rearrangements about 87% or about 30% of the time, broadly matching IMGT annotations. A later genetic analysis associated a missense DCLRE1C variant with V-gene and J-gene trimming of TCR beta chains, and an independent cohort replicated the association. The classifier was reported to diagnose cytomegalovirus status with high specificity and sensitivity in both the original and validation cohorts. Linkage disequilibrium might explain the correlated functional status among segregating V segments, but an unknown experimental factor could not be excluded.

At the junction V is shortened by 3 bases and J by 4 bases; bases outside the gene matches: 6. CDR1 and CDR2 (SGDLS, YYNGEE) derive from the germline V gene. From the cysteine through the phenylalanine, the CDR3 covers 14 amino acids. Only the CDR3 part of the read is kept: 42 bases, read in frame from the first base. The cohort was made up of 666 healthy bone marrow donors. Cohort members were all nominally healthy when sampled, although unrecorded immune exposures were likely present. The donor tested CMV seronegative, placing the donor among the 350 to 400 seronegative members of the cohort. A peripheral blood sample was provided by each donor, and peripheral blood mononuclear cells were used for TCR beta sequencing. The Qiagen DNeasy Blood Extraction Kit was used to extract genomic DNA from the blood cell samples. The method behind the library was the immunoSEQ multiplex PCR assay. A mixture of 60 forward primers for TCR Vbeta segments and 13 reverse primers for TCR Jbeta segments was used in the multiplex PCR. The CDR3 region of rearranged TCR beta genes was amplified from genomic DNA by a multiplex PCR assay. Amplified TCR beta libraries were sequenced as 87-base-pair reads on the Illumina HiSeq System. Concerning the study's data processing: A later analysis counted approximately 74 million unique TCR beta chains across the 670 or so repertoires, and some 12 million of these chains were shared by at least two donors. Raw reads were error-corrected and collapsed into unique sequences with a nearest-neighbor algorithm that merged closely related sequences to remove PCR and sequencing errors. To assign V, D and J gene segments, CDR3 sequences were aligned to IMGT reference sequences. For a sequence to be retained, a match of at least six nucleotides to both a V gene segment and a J gene segment was required. A rearrangement was called productive if the CDR3 had no stop codons and remained in frame with V and J, and every other rearrangement was called non-productive. Following IMGT convention, CDR3 was defined as the stretch from the second conserved V-encoded cysteine to the conserved J-encoded phenylalanine. The earlier analysis of around 640 of the donors excluded sequences that lacked an unambiguous match to a single V gene segment. In an earlier analysis of 587 of the donors, a V segment was called functional when productive rearrangements were above 56.7%, and segregating when the standard deviation between donors exceeded 5%. A statistical classification framework was built for diagnosing cytomegalovirus status from the catalog of TCR beta chain sequences. In a later analysis, V and J genes were assigned by comparing TCR nucleotide sequences against IMGT/GENE-DB human TR gene sequences. A later analysis assigned CDR3 sequences and most-parsimonious VDJ recombination scenarios with the TCRdist pipeline. In a later analysis, each TCR beta chain was defined by its CDR3 amino acid sequence together with its V-gene family, and reads lacking a unique V-gene family were excluded. To address suspected cross-contamination and a sequencing artifact, a later analysis removed a few hundred highly shared, low-generation-probability nucleotide sequences. In a later analysis, a clonal expansion index for each public chain was calculated from normalized within-repertoire ranks of inferred template counts. A later analysis computed generation probabilities with a VDJ recombination model fitted to out-of-frame rearrangements, and checked the results against IGoR. Hypergeometric tests were used in a later analysis to score TCR-TCR, TCR-HLA and TCR-CMV co-occurrence, with a repertoire-size bias correction applied to the TCR pairs. A later analysis estimated false discovery rates by permuting HLA or CMV assignments 20 times. In a later analysis, co-occurring TCRs were grouped with DBSCAN, and TCRdist sequence similarity was added when clustering was performed within HLA-allele-positive subsets. For co-occurrence clustering, repertoires with fewer than 30,000 or more than 120,000 public chains were excluded, along with about five repertoires with anomalous nucleotide sharing. What TCRdb holds here is the immuneACCESS table cut down to in-frame rearrangements. Part of the clones is not present; checked against another copy, under half of the missing clones reflect an unresolved V gene, and the others are unexplained. D and trimming were read from the DNA, whereas the V and J calls and clone size are those reported in that table. The sample table holds roughly 100,000 clones, of which less than 90% were seen once. The top ten clonotypes cover 2% to 3% of the sample.

Concerning this clone: Its antigen is unknown. No much larger clone exists at a distance of one base, and base qualities are not known.

The specimen sequenced was PBMCs. The chain was built from TRBV9 and TRBJ1-2, with 7 bases aligning to TRBD1. This receptor was obtained from a man between 40 and 49 years old in good health and CMV-seronegative. The bases are TGTGCCAGCAGCGATGGGACAGCCACCTATGGCTACACCTTC. This gives the protein CASSDGTATYGYTF.